This T cell receptor (beta chain) came from a study of T cells expressing NK-cell markers. On the study more broadly: All TCR beta repertoires analysed originated from sorted CD3+CD56+NKG2C+, CD3+CD56+NKG2C- and CD3+CD56-NKG2C+ T cells. The eight sequenced donors comprised seven who were HCMV-seropositive and one who was seronegative.

TCRdb re-called the 5' RACE reads and gives one entry per CDR3 protein, without DNA. The data show 450,000 to 600,000 distinct CDR3 sequences, and the top ten clones hold around 4%. A note on this clonotype: The antigen remains undetermined.

Regarding the study as a whole: In a few donors, these clonotypes also led the CD3+CD56-NKG2C+ fraction. Of the CD8+ T cells in about 6 donors, 1.0-7.0% belonged to dominant NKG2C+ clonotypes.

CDR3 length equals 14 residues. Sequenced: blood T cells: a sorted CD56 or NKG2C T cell subset, CD4+ or CD8+ T cells, or bulk PBMC T cells (not recorded which). The clonotype was recovered from a man between 18 and 35 years old in good health. J is TRBJ1-5 and V is TRBV12-3 or TRBV12-4. CDR3 sequence: CASSSGTANQPQHF.